This T cell receptor (beta chain) emerged from a study of response to subunit inactivated influenza vaccine. Germline values: CDR1 SGHDN, CDR2 FVKESK. The CDR3 runs to 15 residues. V gave up 0 bases and J gave up 2 bases, with 10 bases separating them. Of note for this clonotype: Its antigen is unidentified.

TCRdb re-called the RT-PCR reads with MiXCR, one entry per CDR3 protein. The sample yields roughly 190,000 distinct CDR3 sequences, roughly an eighth seen once. General study findings and limits: Each seasonal influenza vaccination, the authors suggested, recruits few new T cells.

The chain carries TRBV14 and TRBJ1-2; perhaps TRBD1 as D (5 bases). Sequencing was performed on CD8+ T cells sorted from PBMCs, taken more than 4 days after vaccination. The clonotype originates from a man in his forties or fifties who received an inactivated influenza vaccine. The CDR3 nucleotides are TGTGCCAGCAGCCAAGATACCGGGACCAACTATGGCTACACCTTC. It encodes CASSQDTGTNYGYTF.